These 15 T cell receptor beta chains share one sample of origin, sequenced in a study of low-dose radiotherapy and immunotherapy resistance in tumors. A constant-region primer paired with the V-primer adapter amplified TCRs over about 18 PCR cycles. TCRdb ran MiXCR on the reads and lists one entry per CDR3 protein. The sample has tens of thousands of distinct CDR3 sequences, roughly 10% seen once; the top ten hold roughly 6.2%. Time point indicated: before trial treatment. The sequenced sample was PBMCs, obtained before treatment. Receptors were obtained from a female donor with ovarian cancer.

This clonotype was seen at least ten times. The J gene is TRBJ1-2, the V gene TRBV10-3; 9 nucleotides match TRBD1. The CDR3 sequence is 14 residues long. The V and J ends lost 10 bases and 6 bases, in that order; junction bases with no gene match: 12. Looked up from germline, CDR1 is ENHRY and CDR2 is SYGVKD. The CDR3 nucleotides read TGTGCCACTGTGACCGCACAGGGGGCTGATGGCTACACCTTC. This codes for CATVTAQGADGYTF.

This clonotype was seen at least ten times. The V call is TRBV12-3 or TRBV12-4, the J call TRBJ2-7; the D gene is possibly TRBD2 (6 bases). The CDR3 extends over 17 amino acids. The V end was cut by 5 bases, the J end by 2 bases, with 22 bases between. The CDR3 region is CASSRTGLALSAYEQYF. The CDR3 nucleotides read TGTGCCAGCAGTAGAACGGGACTCGCCCTGTCCGCCTACGAGCAGTACTTC.

The gene calls are TRBV12-3 or TRBV12-4 and TRBJ2-1; D is unresolved. The CDR3 is 13 residues long. The ends were cut back, 4 bases at V and 5 bases at J, with 9 bases in the middle. The CDR3 reads CASSSYIDNEQFF. For the CDR3, the DNA is TGTGCCAGCAGTTCCTACATCGACAATGAGCAGTTCTTC.

The table lists this clonotype with many counts. The rearrangement links TRBV14 to TRBJ2-7; 7 bases map to TRBD1. The CDR3 runs 15 residues. With 1 base clipped from V and 3 bases from J, the junction kept 6 bases outside the gene matches. Germline V gives CDR1 SGHDN, CDR2 FVKESK. The CDR3 DNA reads as TGTGCCAGCAGCCAAGGGTGGGACAGCGTCTACGAGCAGTACTTC. This translates into CASSQGWDSVYEQYF.

Ten or more counts support this clonotype. The chain combines TRBV6-2 or TRBV6-3 with TRBJ2-1; 9 bases fit TRBD1. V dropped 6 bases and J dropped 8; count of bases not matched to a gene: 5. This CDR3 spans 13 amino acids. Germline CDR1 MNHEY, CDR2 SVGEGT. The CDR3, as DNA: TGTGCCAGCAGAGACGGACAGGGGTATGAGCAGTTCTTC. Translated: CASRDGQGYEQFF.

The table lists this clonotype with many counts. The rearrangement links TRBV5-1 to TRBJ1-1; D might be TRBD1 (5 bases). CDR3 size: 15 residues. V was trimmed by 0 bases and J by 0 bases, leaving 9 bases between them. From germline, CDR1 is SGHRS and CDR2 YFSETQ. This CDR3 reads CASSLVGEVNTEAFF. The DNA of the CDR3 is TGCGCCAGCAGCTTGGTGGGGGAGGTGAACACTGAAGCTTTCTTT.

In this sample, this clonotype turned up many times. This sequence joins TRBV12-3 or TRBV12-4 and TRBJ2-5, with D possibly TRBD2 on 6 matching bases. The CDR3 contains 14 residues. Trimming left V 6 bases short and J 7 bases short, with 18 bases between. The CDR3 DNA reads TGTGCCAGCAGCAATGGGTCCGGGGGAGGGACCCAGTACTTC. Translation: CASSNGSGGGTQYF.

This clonotype was seen ten or more times. The chain joins TRBV5-1 to TRBJ2-7; D is possibly TRBD1 (5 bases). The V gene's germline CDR1 is SGHRS and CDR2 YFSETQ. This CDR3 has 16 residues. The V end was cut by 0 bases, the J end by 0 bases, with 13 bases between. The CDR3 DNA follows: TGCGCCAGCAGCTTGGATACAGGCAGGAGCTCCTACGAGCAGTACTTC. Translation: CASSLDTGRSSYEQYF.

This clonotype was detected ten times or more. V is TRBV9 and J is TRBJ1-2; a possible D gene is TRBD1 (6 bases). The CDR3 is 16 residues long. The V end lost 2 bases, the J end lost 0 bases, and 14 bases lay between the germline ends. Germline assignment: CDR1 SGDLS and CDR2 YYNGEE. CDR3 loop: CASSVGGGASNYGYTF. CDR3 coding DNA: TGTGCCAGCAGCGTGGGGGGGGGCGCATCTAACTATGGCTACACCTTC.

This clonotype showed up many times. The chain combines TRBV10-3 with TRBJ2-3, with 7 positions matching TRBD2. Trimming at V came to 11 bases and at J to 9 bases, leaving 8 bases not matched to a gene. The CDR3 contains 11 residues. In germline, CDR1 is ENHRY, CDR2 SYGVKD. This chain's CDR3 is CAALGGGTQYF. CDR3 nucleotide sequence: TGTGCCGCCCTCGGCGGGGGAACGCAGTATTTT.

This chain connects TRBV19 to TRBJ1-5; D uncertain. V was clipped by 1 base and J by 0 bases, with 7 bases between them. This CDR3 contains 15 residues. Germline assignment: CDR1 LNHDA and CDR2 SQIVND (reference sequence). The CDR3 is CASSIVADSNQPQHF. CDR3 DNA sequence: TGTGCCAGTAGTATAGTAGCCGATAGCAATCAGCCCCAGCATTTT.

This clonotype appeared a few times. The rearrangement joins TRBV7-9 to TRBJ1-1, with D unclear. Trimming removed 5 bases from V and 8 bases from J, with 9 bases in between. Germline V gives CDR1 SEHNR, CDR2 FQNEAQ (reference sequence). The CDR3 is 11 residues long. The CDR3 loop is CASSHHPEAFF. The CDR3 region has the DNA TGTGCCAGCAGCCATCACCCAGAAGCTTTCTTT.

A word on this clonotype: This probably arose from a read error, given a far larger clone one base away. The chain is built from TRBV5-3 and TRBJ2-7; D ambiguous. TRBV5-3 belongs to the ORF category, with a function that is uncertain. The length of the CDR3 is 15 residues. The CDR3 nucleotides are TGCGCCAGCAGCATCGACGGAAAGAGCTCCTACGTGCAGTACTTC. Translated, it gives CASSIDGKSSYVQYF.

This clonotype is medium-sized. V and J are TRBV28 and TRBJ2-7; a possible D gene is TRBD1 (6 bases). Germline CDR1 reads MDHEN; CDR2 reads SYDVKM. The CDR3 contains 16 residues. The V end was cut by 6 bases, the J end by 2 bases, with 20 bases between. The CDR3 region has the DNA TGTGCCAGCAGCCCTTCCCTCGGACAGCTCGCCTACGAGCAGTACTTC. Residues: CASSPSLGQLAYEQYF.

This clonotype was seen repeatedly, ten times or more. The V call is TRBV10-2, the J call TRBJ1-1; the D gene is possibly TRBD1 (5 bases). The germline V gene has CDR1 WSHSY and CDR2 SAAADI. This CDR3 spans 14 amino acids. The V and J ends lost 2 bases and 3 bases respectively, with 10 bases between them. The CDR3 sequence: CASSEGRGDTEAFF. CDR3 nucleotides: TGCGCCAGCAGTGAGGGCCGGGGGGACACTGAAGCTTTCTTT.